This T cell receptor (beta chain) was observed in a study of T cell repertoires in cytomegalovirus infection. About the study: Public TCR beta signatures marked donors with CMV infection and the matching HLA. General study results and limits: The ex vivo response was dominated by HLA-C-restricted CMV-specific TCR beta clonotypes.

A remark on this clonotype: The antigen is unknown.

The germline V gene has CDR1 MNHNS and CDR2 SASEGT. Trimming left V 4 bases short and J 4 bases short, with 10 bases between. The CDR3 covers 14 residues. A single record per CDR3 protein comes from TCRdb applying MiXCR to the reads. The table lists a few hundred thousand distinct CDR3 sequences, approximately 40% of them singletons. This specimen consisted of cultured PBMCs, obtained from culture after CMV antigen stimulation. The rearrangement links TRBV6-1 to TRBJ1-4; TRBD1 is a possible D gene (5 bases). The receptor's source is a human donor in good health (CMV status not recorded). Some clones in this sample may be carry-over from other donors' samples. The CDR3 sequence: CASSGRTYNEKLFF. CDR3 nucleotides: TGTGCCAGCAGTGGCAGGACATATAATGAAAAACTGTTTTTT.